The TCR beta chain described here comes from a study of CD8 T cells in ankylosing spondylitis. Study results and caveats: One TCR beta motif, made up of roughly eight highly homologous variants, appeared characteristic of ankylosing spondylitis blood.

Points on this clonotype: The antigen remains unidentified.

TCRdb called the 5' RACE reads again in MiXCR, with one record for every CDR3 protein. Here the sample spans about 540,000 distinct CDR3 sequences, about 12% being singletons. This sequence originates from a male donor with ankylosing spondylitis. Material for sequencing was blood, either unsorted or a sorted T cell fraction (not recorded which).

As DNA, the CDR3 is TGTGCCAGCAGTGAACTGAGGGAGACCCAGTACTTC. This encodes CASSELRETQYF. The rearrangement joins TRBV6-1 to TRBJ2-5; D uncertain. Per germline, CDR1 MNHNS and CDR2 SASEGT. V lost 2 bases and J lost 5, with 6 bases in between. The CDR3 totals 12 residues.